This T cell receptor beta chain was retrieved from a study of T cell changes during pregnancy in multiple sclerosis. CDR1 and CDR2 from the germline V gene are SGHDN and FVKESK. The CDR3 is made up of 14 amino acids. Trimming pared 2 bases from V and 2 bases from J, leaving 9 bases between. This clone came up once. TCRdb's copy holds only in-frame clones and misses some; the assay was immunoSEQ multiplex PCR. The table records 75,000 to 90,000 clones, 91% of them present only once. The receptor was derived from a female donor in good health, serving as a control in a pregnancy study. Some clones in this sample may be carry-over from other donors' samples. Sample: PBMCs, taken in the first trimester of pregnancy. The chain recombines TRBV14 with TRBJ1-2; TRBD1 is a possible D gene (6 bases). The DNA for the CDR3 is TGTGCCAGCAGCCAACTCCAGGGGAACTATGGCTACACCTTC. Protein product: CASSQLQGNYGYTF.